This T cell receptor (beta chain) derives from a study of CD8 T cells in ankylosing spondylitis. The table lists this clonotype with a few counts. The CDR3 spans 18 residues. The V segment lost 2 bases and the J segment 4 bases; nucleotides outside the gene matches: 14. In germline, CDR1 is SGHRS, CDR2 YFSETQ. TCRdb called the 5' RACE reads again in MiXCR, with one record for every CDR3 protein. The profile shows 250,000 to 300,000 distinct CDR3 sequences, around 18% of them singletons. This receptor was taken from a male donor with ankylosing spondylitis or in good health (not recorded which). What was sequenced was blood, either unsorted or a sorted T cell fraction (not recorded which). The chain carries TRBV5-1 and TRBJ2-2; 7 positions match TRBD1. CDR3 sequence (DNA): TGCGCCAGCAGCTTAATACCAACAGGGGCGGCGAGCACCGGGGAGCTGTTTTTT. It yields the protein CASSLIPTGAASTGELFF.